This TCR beta chain was identified during a study of post-analysis software for immune sequencing data. Unique molecular identifiers were present in the TCR beta cDNA libraries. In TCRdb, the PCR reads were re-called with MiXCR into one record per CDR3 protein. This table has about 620,000 distinct CDR3 sequences, roughly 45% appearing once. Broader study findings: Controls showed lower frequencies than patients for roughly five TRBV segments, and TRBV5-6, TRBV5-1 and TRBV20-1 were among these.

Concerning this clonotype: Antigen unknown.

From germline, CDR1 is MNHNY and CDR2 SVGAGI (reference sequence). V was clipped by 0 bases and J by 0 bases, with 9 bases between them. This CDR3 has 16 residues. The chain combines TRBV6-6 with TRBJ1-3; no reliable D call. This sequence originates from a girl under 18 with multiple sclerosis. Material for sequencing was blood. The CDR3 sequence: CASSYSRSLSGNTIYF. The DNA for the CDR3 is TGTGCCAGCAGTTACTCGAGGTCCCTCTCTGGAAACACCATATATTTT.